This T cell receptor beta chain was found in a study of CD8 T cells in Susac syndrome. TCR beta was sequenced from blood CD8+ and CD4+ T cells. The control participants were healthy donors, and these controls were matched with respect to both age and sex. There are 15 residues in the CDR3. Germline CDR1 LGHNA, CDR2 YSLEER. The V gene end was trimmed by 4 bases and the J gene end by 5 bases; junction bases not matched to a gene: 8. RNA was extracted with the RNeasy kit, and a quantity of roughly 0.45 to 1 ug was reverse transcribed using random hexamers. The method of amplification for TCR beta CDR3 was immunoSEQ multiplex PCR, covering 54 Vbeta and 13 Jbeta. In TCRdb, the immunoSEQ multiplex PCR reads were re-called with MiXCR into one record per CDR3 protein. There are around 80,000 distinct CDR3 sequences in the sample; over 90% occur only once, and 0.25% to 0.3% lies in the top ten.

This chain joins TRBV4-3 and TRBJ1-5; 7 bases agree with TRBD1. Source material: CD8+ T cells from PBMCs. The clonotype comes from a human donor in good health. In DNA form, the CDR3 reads TGCGCCAGCAGCCGAGACCGGGACAGCTATCAGCCCCAGCATTTT. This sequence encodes CASSRDRDSYQPQHF.